Included here is one T cell receptor beta chain sequence, with context. The antigen remains undetermined. The entry originates in a study of chemoradiotherapy in HPV16-positive cancers. Study background: Functional T-cell assays on a couple of HPV16-positive patients' cells defined candidate HPV-specific clones and common TCR motifs.

The assay was immunoSEQ multiplex PCR, and TCRdb's table has in-frame clones only and misses some. The data hold some 12,000 clones, with almost 90% observed a single time. Findings and limits, study-wide: In HPV16-positive patients, HPV-responsive T-cell expansion tracked better recurrence-free survival. Functional assays defining HPV-specific T cells used only a couple of HPV16-positive patients. During treatment, candidate HPV-specific clones and E7-related motifs expanded in tumor.

This TCR was recovered from a human donor with HPV-associated anogenital cancer. Collection of the sample occurred from a patient who underwent chemoradiotherapy.

The CDR3 loop reads CAISETKRALQDTQYF. In DNA, the CDR3 is TGTGCCATCAGTGAGACAAAGCGGGCCCTTCAGGATACGCAGTATTTT. The J gene is TRBJ2-3, the V gene TRBV10-3, with D maybe TRBD2 (6 bases). Trimming pared 2 bases from V and 6 bases from J, leaving 18 bases between. Germline CDR1 is ENHRY and CDR2 is SYGVKD. The CDR3 has 16 amino acids.